Listed below are T cell receptor beta chains from one sample, sequenced in a study of T-cell reconstitution after alpha-beta-depleted transplantation in children. TCRdb reanalysed the PCR reads using MiXCR and keeps one entry per CDR3 protein. The profile covers a few hundred thousand distinct CDR3 sequences, with 10% to 13% appearing a single time and 2% to 3% taken by the ten largest. This specimen was PBMCs from the stem cell graft donor, taken from the stem cell graft. These receptors all come from a human donor who donated a stem cell graft to a child with acute lymphoblastic leukemia. The CDR3 runs from the conserved cysteine through the conserved F or W. The D gene is left open where the match is weak. Clone size is shown for a subset of rows, as once, few, many or a class of expanded clone.

j_gene: TRBJ2-2
abundance: many
v_gene: TRBV11-1
d_gene: TRBD2
CDR3nt: TGTGCCAGCAGATTACGGCACGGGCTAGCGGGACTCGGCGGGGAGCTGTTTTTT
CDR3aa: CASRLRHGLAGLGGELFF

j_gene: TRBJ2-7
abundance: -
v_gene: TRBV6-2/TRBV6-3
d_gene: -
CDR3nt: TGTGCCAGCAGTCCCAAGGGCGGTTCCTACGAGCAGTACTTC
CDR3aa: CASSPKGGSYEQYF

j_gene: TRBJ2-1
abundance: few
v_gene: TRBV20-1
d_gene: -
CDR3nt: TGCAGTGCTAGAGACTATCTATACAACAATGAGCAGTTCTTC
CDR3aa: CSARDYLYNNEQFF

j_gene: TRBJ2-7
abundance: -
v_gene: TRBV7-9
d_gene: TRBD2
CDR3nt: TGTGCCAGCAGCCTCTCGACCGGGACTAGCGGTCCCTACGAGCAGTACTTC
CDR3aa: CASSLSTGTSGPYEQYF

j_gene: TRBJ2-2
abundance: few
v_gene: TRBV18
d_gene: TRBD1
CDR3nt: TGTGCCAGCTCAAAGTTGGGACAGGGAAACACCGGGGAGCTGTTTTTT
CDR3aa: CASSKLGQGNTGELFF

j_gene: TRBJ2-7
abundance: few
v_gene: TRBV4-3
d_gene: -
CDR3nt: TGCGCCAGCAGCCAAGATCACGGACAGCCGACCTGGGAGCAGTACTTC
CDR3aa: CASSQDHGQPTWEQYF

j_gene: TRBJ2-3
abundance: few
v_gene: TRBV18
d_gene: -
CDR3nt: TGTGCCAGCTCTCCCGACACGTTCGGGCAGTATTTT
CDR3aa: CASSPDTFGQYF

j_gene: TRBJ2-1
abundance: few
v_gene: TRBV24-1
d_gene: TRBD1
CDR3nt: TGTGCCACCAGTGACCTACGGACAGGGAACAATGAGCAGTTCTTC
CDR3aa: CATSDLRTGNNEQFF

j_gene: TRBJ2-7
abundance: many
v_gene: TRBV9
d_gene: TRBD2
CDR3nt: TGTGCCAGCAGCGTAGGGCTAGCGGGAGACCAGCAGTACTTC
CDR3aa: CASSVGLAGDQQYF

j_gene: TRBJ2-1
abundance: -
v_gene: TRBV2
d_gene: TRBD2
CDR3nt: TGTGCCAGCAGCCTACGAACTAGCGGAGGGAGCAATGAGCAGTTCTTC
CDR3aa: CASSLRTSGGSNEQFF

j_gene: TRBJ2-3
abundance: few
v_gene: TRBV7-3
d_gene: TRBD2
CDR3nt: TGTGCCAGCAGCGCGGGACTAGCGGGATTTGCAGATACGCAGTATTTT
CDR3aa: CASSAGLAGFADTQYF

j_gene: TRBJ2-2
abundance: many
v_gene: TRBV18
d_gene: -
CDR3nt: TGTGCCAGCTCACGGAGTCGGAACACCGGGGAGCTGTTTTTT
CDR3aa: CASSRSRNTGELFF

j_gene: TRBJ2-7
abundance: many
v_gene: TRBV7-6
d_gene: TRBD1
CDR3nt: TGTGCCAGCAGCCCCAGACAGGGGGTAAACTACGAGCAGTACTTC
CDR3aa: CASSPRQGVNYEQYF

j_gene: TRBJ2-1
abundance: -
v_gene: TRBV20-1
d_gene: TRBD2
CDR3nt: TGCAGTGCTAGAGATGAGCGGGACTCCTACAATGAGCAGTTCTTC
CDR3aa: CSARDERDSYNEQFF

j_gene: TRBJ2-1
abundance: -
v_gene: TRBV5-1
d_gene: -
CDR3nt: TGCGCCAGCAGCTTGGTGGGAGTCGGTGAGCAGTTCTTC
CDR3aa: CASSLVGVGEQFF

j_gene: TRBJ1-1
abundance: few
v_gene: TRBV7-2
d_gene: -
CDR3nt: TGTGCCAGCAGCGCCGACAGAAACCTTGAAGCTTTCTTT
CDR3aa: CASSADRNLEAFF

j_gene: TRBJ2-7
abundance: -
v_gene: TRBV7-2
d_gene: -
CDR3nt: TGTGCCAGCAGCTTATCACAGCGGTCCGAGCAGTACTTC
CDR3aa: CASSLSQRSEQYF

j_gene: TRBJ2-7
abundance: -
v_gene: TRBV28
d_gene: -
CDR3nt: TGTGCCAGCAGATCCGACCCGGGGGGCGGGCAGTACTTC
CDR3aa: CASRSDPGGGQYF